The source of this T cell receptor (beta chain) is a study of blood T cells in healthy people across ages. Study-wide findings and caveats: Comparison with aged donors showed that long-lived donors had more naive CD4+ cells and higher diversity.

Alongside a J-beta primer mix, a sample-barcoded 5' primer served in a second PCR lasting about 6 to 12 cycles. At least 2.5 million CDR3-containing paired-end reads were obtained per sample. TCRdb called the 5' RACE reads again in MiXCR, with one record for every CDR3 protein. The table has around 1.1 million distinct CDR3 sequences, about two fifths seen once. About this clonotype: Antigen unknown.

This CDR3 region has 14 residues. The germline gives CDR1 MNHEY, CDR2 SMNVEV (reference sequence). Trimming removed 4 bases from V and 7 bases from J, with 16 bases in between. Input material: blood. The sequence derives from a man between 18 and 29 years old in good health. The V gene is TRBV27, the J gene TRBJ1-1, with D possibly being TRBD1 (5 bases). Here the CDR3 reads CASSWGPGSNEAFF. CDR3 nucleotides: TGTGCCAGCAGTTGGGGACCAGGGAGCAATGAAGCTTTCTTT.